Here is one TCR beta chain with its context. Antigen specificity is unknown. This sample is drawn from a study of cytomegalovirus exposure and HLA in healthy donors. For the study at large: The study placed about 86% of its approximately 360 genotyped donors in the Caucasian-associated ancestry cluster. Points from the study as a whole: It is likely that the observed cluster of highly shared sequence variants was a sequencing artifact.

CDR1 is LGHNA and CDR2 is YNFKEQ in the germline V gene. This CDR3 contains 14 residues. Losses at the gene ends were 4 bases for V and 6 bases for J; bases not matched to a gene: 8. PCR employed 60 Vbeta and 13 Jbeta primers. The method was immunoSEQ multiplex PCR; TCRdb's version includes in-frame clones alone and lacks a portion of them. Of approximately 100,000 clones in the sample, around 75% were seen once. Input material: PBMCs. This receptor was identified in a male donor in good health and CMV-seropositive. The chain couples TRBV4-2 to TRBJ2-7, with 8 bases aligning to TRBD1. The CDR3 loop is CASSLGQGTGEQYF. The DNA for the CDR3 is TGTGCCAGCAGCCTAGGACAGGGTACCGGCGAGCAGTACTTC.